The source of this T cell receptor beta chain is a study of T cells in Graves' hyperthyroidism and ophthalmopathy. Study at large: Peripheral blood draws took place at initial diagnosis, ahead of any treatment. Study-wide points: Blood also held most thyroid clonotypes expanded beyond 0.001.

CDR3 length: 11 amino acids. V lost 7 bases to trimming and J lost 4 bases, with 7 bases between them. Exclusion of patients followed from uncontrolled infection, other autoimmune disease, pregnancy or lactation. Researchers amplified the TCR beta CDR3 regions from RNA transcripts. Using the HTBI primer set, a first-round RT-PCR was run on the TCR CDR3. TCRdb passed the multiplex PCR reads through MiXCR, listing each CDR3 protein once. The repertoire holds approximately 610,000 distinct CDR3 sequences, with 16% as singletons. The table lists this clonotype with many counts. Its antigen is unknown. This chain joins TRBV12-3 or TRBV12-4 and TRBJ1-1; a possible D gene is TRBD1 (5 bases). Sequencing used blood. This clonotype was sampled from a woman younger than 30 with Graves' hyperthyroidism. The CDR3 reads CASIDSTEAFF. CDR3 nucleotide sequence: TGTGCCAGCATCGACAGCACTGAAGCTTTCTTT.